These 7 T cell receptor beta chains came from one sample sequenced in a study of T cell repertoires in cytomegalovirus infection (dated by TCRdb to about 2019). Antigens of these TCRs are unknown. Sequencing took place on an Illumina HiSeq 1500. TCRdb reworked the public reads: Q25 trimming with fastp, MiXCR clone assembly, productive beta chains retained. Entries are consolidated by CDR3 protein sequence, retaining the most common genes and DNA. This sample lists hundreds of thousands of distinct CDR3 sequences; roughly 34% were detected once. About a sixth of the sample lies in the top ten. The treatment or condition label corresponds to: in vitro stimulation with specific CMV peptide epitopes to enrich CMV-specific T cells. The starting material was cultured PBMCs, obtained from culture after CMV antigen stimulation. These receptors all come from a human donor in good health (CMV status not recorded). Some clones in this sample may be carry-over from other donors' samples.

This clonotype has only a few counts. This chain connects TRBV28 to TRBJ2-3, with 8 bases fitting TRBD2. CDR1 MDHEN and CDR2 SYDVKM come from the germline V gene. V lost 5 bases and J lost 6; bases outside the gene matches: 7. The CDR3 consists of 14 residues. In DNA, the CDR3 is TGTGCCAGCAGTCGTGGCGGGGGGTCGGATACGCAGTATTTT. It is translated as CASSRGGGSDTQYF.

The V and J genes are TRBV3-1 and TRBJ1-2; no firm D call. The V end was cut by 4 bases, the J end by 3 bases, with 9 bases between. CDR1 and CDR2 (germline): LGHDT, YNNKEL (reference sequence). The CDR3 is 13 residues long. Here the CDR3 reads CASSPWGDYGYTF. CDR3 DNA: TGTGCCAGCAGCCCCTGGGGAGACTATGGCTACACCTTC.

This clonotype turned up a few times. The V and J genes are TRBV7-9 and TRBJ2-1, with 7 bases fitting TRBD2. The junction had 13 bases not matched to a gene; V was cut back by 3 bases and J by 5 bases. In germline, CDR1 is SEHNR, CDR2 FQNEAQ (reference sequence). The CDR3 runs to 17 residues. CDR3 nucleotide sequence: TGTGCCAGCAGCTTCCGACTAGCCCTAGTTGGAGACAATGAGCAGTTCTTC. This encodes CASSFRLALVGDNEQFF.

The chain carries TRBV6-1 and TRBJ2-5, with a weak D call TRBD1 (6 bases). V lost 6 bases to trimming and J lost 5 bases, with 16 bases between them. Germline lookup yields CDR1 MNHNS and CDR2 SASEGT. This CDR3 spans 14 amino acids. The CDR3 is CASSLLGAGETQYF. The CDR3 coding sequence is TGTGCCAGCAGCCTCTTGGGGGCCGGGGAGACCCAGTACTTC.

The rearrangement links TRBV12-3 or TRBV12-4 to TRBJ2-7; D remains ambiguous. V was clipped by 1 base and J by 3 bases, with 7 bases between them. The CDR3 is 13 residues long. For the CDR3, the DNA is TGTGCCAGCAGTTTAGGCCAGATCTACGAGCAGTACGTC. This codes for CASSLGQIYEQYV.

The chain links TRBV29-1 to TRBJ1-2; 11 positions agree with TRBD1. V was pared by 5 bases and J by 8 bases, with 7 bases of the junction left unmatched. The CDR3 has 13 residues. CDR1 is SQVTM and CDR2 is ANQGSEA in the germline V gene. CDR3 coding DNA: TGCAGCGTTACCTTGGACAGGGGGCAAGGCTACACCTTC. This encodes CSVTLDRGQGYTF.

This clonotype has a handful of counts. V is TRBV24-1 and J is TRBJ2-1; no clear D gene. Germline lookup yields CDR1 KGHDR and CDR2 SFDVKD. V lost 0 bases and J lost 10, with 15 bases in between. This CDR3 spans 15 amino acids. CDR3 nucleotide sequence: TGTGCCACCAGTGATTTGCAGGCGAGCGTAAAGGAGCAGTTCTTC. Encoded protein: CATSDLQASVKEQFF.